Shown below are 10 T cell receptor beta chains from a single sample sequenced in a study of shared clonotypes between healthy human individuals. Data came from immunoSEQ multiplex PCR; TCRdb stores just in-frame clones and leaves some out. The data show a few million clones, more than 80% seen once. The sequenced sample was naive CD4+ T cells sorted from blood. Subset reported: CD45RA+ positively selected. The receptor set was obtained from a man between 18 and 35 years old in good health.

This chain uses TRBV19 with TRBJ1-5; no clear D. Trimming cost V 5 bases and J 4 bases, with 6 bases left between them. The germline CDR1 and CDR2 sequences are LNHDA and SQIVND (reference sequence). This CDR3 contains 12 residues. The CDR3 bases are TGTGCCAGTAGTCAGAAGAATCAGCCCCAGCATTTT. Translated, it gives CASSQKNQPQHF.

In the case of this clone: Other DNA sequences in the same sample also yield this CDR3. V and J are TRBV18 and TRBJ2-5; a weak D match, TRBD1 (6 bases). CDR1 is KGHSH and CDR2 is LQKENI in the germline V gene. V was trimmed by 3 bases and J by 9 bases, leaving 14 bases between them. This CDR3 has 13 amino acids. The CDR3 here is CASSPGLYRAQYF. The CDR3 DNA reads TGTGCCAGCTCACCCGGGTTATACAGGGCCCAGTACTTC.

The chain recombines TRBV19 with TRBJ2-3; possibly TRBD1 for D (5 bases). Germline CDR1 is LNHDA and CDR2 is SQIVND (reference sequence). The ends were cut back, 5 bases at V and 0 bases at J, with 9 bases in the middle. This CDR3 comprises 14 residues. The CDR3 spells CASSPTVSTDTQYF. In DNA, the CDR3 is TGTGCCAGTAGTCCGACAGTTAGCACAGATACGCAGTATTTT.

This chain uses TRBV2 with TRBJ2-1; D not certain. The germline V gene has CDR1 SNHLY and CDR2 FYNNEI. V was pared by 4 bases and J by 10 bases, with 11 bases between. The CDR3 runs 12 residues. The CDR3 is CASSAEAHEQFF. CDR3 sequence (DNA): TGTGCCAGCAGTGCCGAGGCACACGAGCAGTTCTTC.

This CDR3 is CASRPGLEAFF. CDR3 in DNA: TGTGCCAGCAGACCGGGCCTTGAAGCTTTCTTT. The gene calls are TRBV2 and TRBJ1-1, with D unresolved. CDR3 length equals 11 residues. The V and J ends lost 6 bases and 7 bases respectively, with 9 bases between them. The V gene's germline CDR1 is SNHLY and CDR2 FYNNEI.

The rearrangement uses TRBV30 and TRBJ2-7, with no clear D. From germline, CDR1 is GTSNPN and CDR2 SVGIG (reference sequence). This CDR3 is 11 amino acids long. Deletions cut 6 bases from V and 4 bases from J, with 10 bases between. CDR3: CACKPGYEQYF. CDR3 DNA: TGTGCCTGTAAACCCGGTTACGAGCAGTACTTC.

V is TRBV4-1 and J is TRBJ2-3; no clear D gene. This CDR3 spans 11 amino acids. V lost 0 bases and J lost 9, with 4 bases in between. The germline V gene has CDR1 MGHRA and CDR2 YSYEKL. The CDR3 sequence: CASSQDGTQYF. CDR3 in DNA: TGCGCCAGCAGCCAAGATGGGACGCAGTATTTT.

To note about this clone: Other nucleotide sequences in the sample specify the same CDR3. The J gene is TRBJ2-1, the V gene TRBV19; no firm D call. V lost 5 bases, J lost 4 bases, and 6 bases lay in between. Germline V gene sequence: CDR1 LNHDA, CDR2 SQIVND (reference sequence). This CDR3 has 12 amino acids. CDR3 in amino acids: CASSPRYNEQFF. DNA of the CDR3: TGTGCCAGTAGTCCCCGATACAATGAGCAGTTCTTC.

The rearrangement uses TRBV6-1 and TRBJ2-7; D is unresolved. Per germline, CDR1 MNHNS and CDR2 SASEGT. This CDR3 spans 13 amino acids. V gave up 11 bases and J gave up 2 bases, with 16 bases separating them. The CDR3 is CAGNEAPTYEQYF. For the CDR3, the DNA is TGTGCCGGCAACGAGGCACCTACCTACGAGCAGTACTTC.

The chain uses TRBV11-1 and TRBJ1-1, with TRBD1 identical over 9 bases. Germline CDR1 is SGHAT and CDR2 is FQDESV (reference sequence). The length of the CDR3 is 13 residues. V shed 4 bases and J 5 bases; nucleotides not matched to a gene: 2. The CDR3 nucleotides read TGTGCCAGCAGCTCAGGACAGGGGACTGAAGCTTTCTTT. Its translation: CASSSGQGTEAFF.